Shown below are 20 T cell receptor beta chains from a single sample sequenced in a study of long-term antiretroviral therapy in people with HIV. The assay used was immunoSEQ (version v3.0), run at survey level. Sequencing used immunoSEQ multiplex PCR; TCRdb keeps in-frame clones, though not all of them. The table includes 30,000 or so clones, more than 85% detected once. Sample: unsorted PBMCs, taken 6.2 years after starting antiretroviral therapy. The receptors stem from a man aged 35-49 years with HIV.

V gene TRBV6-6 combines with J gene TRBJ2-1, with D possibly TRBD2 on 6 matching bases. The V and J ends lost 8 bases and 5 bases respectively, with 16 bases between them. CDR1 and CDR2 from the germline V gene are MNHNY and SVGAGI (reference sequence). CDR3 length: 14 amino acids. CDR3 sequence reads: CASAPAAGHNEQFF. The CDR3 bases are TGTGCCAGCGCCCCCGCGGCGGGGCACAATGAGCAGTTCTTC.

The J gene is TRBJ2-7, the V gene TRBV7-8; D remains unclear. V dropped 3 bases and J dropped 4 bases, with 19 bases sitting between them. Germline assignment: CDR1 SGHVS and CDR2 FQNEAQ. This CDR3 comprises 16 residues. CDR3 sequence reads: CASSFSKETPTYEQYF. The CDR3 DNA follows: TGTGCCAGCAGCTTCAGTAAGGAGACTCCTACTTACGAGCAGTACTTC. Full variable domain (remainder filled in from reference TRBV7-8 and TRBJ2-7): GAGVSQSPRYKVAKRGQDVALRCDPISGHVSLFWYQQALGQGPEFLTYFQNEAQLDKSGLPSDRFFAERPEGSVSTLKIQRTQQEDSAVYLCASSFSKETPTYEQYFGPGTRLTVT.

The V gene is TRBV5-1, the J gene TRBJ1-2, with unresolved D. V was shortened by 0 bases and J by 8 bases, with 14 bases between the two germline ends. The CDR3 loop spans 14 amino acids. Germline V gene lookup returns CDR1 SGHRS and CDR2 YFSETQ. For the CDR3, the DNA is TGCGCCAGCAGCTTGGGACACTCGTCGGAGGGCTACACCTTC. Amino acids: CASSLGHSSEGYTF.

The chain links TRBV7-9 to TRBJ2-1; TRBD2 agrees at 10 bases. The ends lost 5 bases at V and 6 bases at J; junction bases unmatched: 4. Germline CDR1 is SEHNR and CDR2 is FQNEAQ (reference sequence). This CDR3 is built from 14 residues. In nucleotides, the CDR3 is TGTGCCAGCAGCCCCCGACTAGCGGGCAATGAGCAGTTCTTC. Translated, it gives CASSPRLAGNEQFF.

The chain carries TRBV25-1 and TRBJ1-4, with 7 bases that match TRBD1. Germline V gene lookup returns CDR1 MGHDK and CDR2 SYGVNS. With V trimmed by 2 bases and J by 10 bases, 13 bases remained unmatched. CDR3 length: 16 amino acids. The CDR3 DNA follows: TGTGCCAGCAGTGAAGGGGGAGGGGCAGGGGGTGGAAAACTGTTTTTT. Its translation is CASSEGGGAGGGKLFF. Filled out from reference TRBV25-1 and TRBJ1-4, the complete variable domain reads EADIYQTPRYLVIGTGKKITLECSQTMGHDKMYWYQQDPGMELHLIHYSYGVNSTEKGDLSSESTVSRIRTEHFPLTLESARPSHTSQYLCASSEGGGAGGGKLFFGSGTQLSVL.

V is TRBV11-1 and J is TRBJ1-4; the match to TRBD1 covers 7 bases. Germline-derived CDR1 and CDR2 are SGHAT and FQDESV (reference sequence). J was trimmed by 13 bases and V by 5 bases; bases with no gene match: 7. CDR3 length: 12 amino acids. The CDR3 loop is CASSPQGQGLFF. In DNA form, the CDR3 reads TGTGCCAGCAGCCCACAGGGGCAAGGACTGTTTTTT.

The chain recombines TRBV9 with TRBJ2-3; D is ambiguous. Germline-derived CDR1 and CDR2 are SGDLS and YYNGEE. This CDR3 is built from 14 residues. Trimming left V 0 bases short and J 1 base short, with 6 bases between. The CDR3: CASSVGPGTDTQYF. As DNA, the CDR3 is TGTGCCAGCAGCGTAGGCCCCGGCACAGATACGCAGTATTTT.

The chain uses TRBV7-6 and TRBJ2-3, with D possibly TRBD2 on 5 matching bases. Between the trimmed V and J ends, which lost 4 bases and 9 bases, there was a span of 11 bases. CDR1 SGHVS and CDR2 FNYEAQ come from the germline V gene. This CDR3 is 12 amino acids long. The CDR3 loop is CASSYGEMTQYF. CDR3 sequence (DNA): TGTGCCAGCAGCTACGGGGAGATGACGCAGTATTTT.

The chain is built from TRBV7-2 and TRBJ2-5; D perhaps matches TRBD2 (5 bases). Germline V gene data show CDR1 as SGHTA and CDR2 as FQGNSA. The CDR3 has 15 residues. V was pared by 1 base and J by 1 base, with 10 bases between. CDR3 sequence: CASSLGPAVQETQYF. CDR3 nucleotide sequence: TGTGCCAGCAGCTTAGGCCCAGCGGTCCAAGAGACCCAGTACTTC.

The chain employs TRBV5-1 and TRBJ1-5; 9 bases match TRBD1. The CDR3 spans 13 residues. J gave up 7 bases and V 4 bases, and 3 bases lay outside the gene matches. Germline CDR1 is SGHRS and CDR2 is YFSETQ. The CDR3 reads CASSPDRGQPQHF. In nucleotides, the CDR3 is TGCGCCAGCAGCCCGGACAGGGGCCAGCCCCAGCATTTT.

CDR3 DNA sequence: TGTGCCAGCAGAGGGGAGGGGCAATCGGAGCGGTTGAACACAGATACGCAGTATTTT. It specifies CASRGEGQSERLNTDTQYF. The chain carries TRBV7-2 and TRBJ2-3; 7 nucleotides match TRBD2. The CDR3 loop spans 19 amino acids. The junction had 20 bases not matched to a gene; V was cut back by 6 bases and J by 2 bases. CDR1 is SGHTA and CDR2 is FQGNSA in the germline V gene. The full variable domain, in which reference TRBV7-2 and TRBJ2-3 provide the parts outside the CDR3, is GAGVSQSPSNKVTEKGKDVELRCDPISGHTALYWYRQSLGQGLEFLIYFQGNSAPDKSGLPSDRFSAERTGGSVSTLTIQRTQQEDSAVYLCASRGEGQSERLNTDTQYFGPGTRLTVL.

The chain joins TRBV2 to TRBJ1-2; D is ambiguous. Germline CDR1 SNHLY, CDR2 FYNNEI. This CDR3 has 12 residues. Trimming left V 7 bases short and J 4 bases short, with 10 bases between. The CDR3 sequence is CASNEWAYGYTF. CDR3 nucleotides: TGTGCCAGCAACGAGTGGGCCTATGGCTACACCTTC.

The chain is built from TRBV7-2 and TRBJ2-1, with 15 bases fitting TRBD2. CDR3 length equals 16 residues. CDR1 is SGHTA and CDR2 is FQGNSA in the germline V gene. V shed 4 bases and J 4 bases; nucleotides not matched to a gene: 2. The CDR3 protein is CASSYGTSGGYNEQFF. In DNA, the CDR3 is TGTGCCAGCAGCTACGGGACTAGCGGGGGGTACAATGAGCAGTTCTTC. Based on the CDR3 plus reference TRBV7-2 and TRBJ2-1, the full variable domain is GAGVSQSPSNKVTEKGKDVELRCDPISGHTALYWYRQSLGQGLEFLIYFQGNSAPDKSGLPSDRFSAERTGGSVSTLTIQRTQQEDSAVYLCASSYGTSGGYNEQFFGPGTRLTVL.

The rearrangement links TRBV19 to TRBJ1-5, with unresolved D. The length of the CDR3 is 12 residues. V dropped 5 bases and J dropped 6 bases, with 8 bases sitting between them. CDR1 and CDR2 from the germline V gene are LNHDA and SQIVND (reference sequence). For the CDR3, the DNA is TGTGCCAGTAGTTCCCAGAGTCAGCCCCAGCATTTT. This encodes CASSSQSQPQHF. The full variable domain, its missing parts supplied by reference TRBV19 and TRBJ1-5, is DGGITQSPKYLFRKEGQNVTLSCEQNLNHDAMYWYRQDPGQGLRLIYYSQIVNDFQKGDIAEGYSVSREKKESFPLTVTSAQKNPTAFYLCASSSQSQPQHFGDGTRLSIL.

This clone was observed once. V and J are TRBV11-2 and TRBJ2-7; 7 bases align to TRBD1. CDR1 is SGHAT, CDR2 FQNNGV, per germline. The CDR3 is 14 residues long. Losses at the gene ends were 3 bases for V and 0 bases for J; bases not matched to a gene: 2. DNA for the CDR3: TGTGCCAGCAGCTTCGGGACAGCCTCCTACGAGCAGTACTTC. Translation gives CASSFGTASYEQYF. The full variable domain, with the rest looked up from reference TRBV11-2 and TRBJ2-7, is EAGVAQSPRYKIIEKRQSVAFWCNPISGHATLYWYQQILGQGPKLLIQFQNNGVVDDSQLPKDRFSAERLKGVDSTLKIQPAKLEDSAVYLCASSFGTASYEQYFGPGTRLTVT.

The rearrangement links TRBV14 to TRBJ2-3; no clear D. Germline CDR1 SGHDN, CDR2 FVKESK. V dropped 1 base and J dropped 6 bases, with 2 bases sitting between them. This CDR3 is built from 11 residues. The CDR3 DNA reads TGTGCCAGCAGCCAAGTTGATACGCAGTATTTT. Translated: CASSQVDTQYF. Complete variable domain (other parts from reference TRBV14 and TRBJ2-3): EAGVTQFPSHSVIEKGQTVTLRCDPISGHDNLYWYRRVMGKEIKFLLHFVKESKQDESGMPNNRFLAERTGGTYSTLKVQPAELEDSGVYFCASSQVDTQYFGPGTRLTVL.

The chain carries TRBV9 and TRBJ2-1; TRBD1 matches at 7 bases. The V segment lost 1 base and the J segment 5 bases; nucleotides outside the gene matches: 6. Germline V gene lookup returns CDR1 SGDLS and CDR2 YYNGEE. The CDR3 runs 15 residues. The CDR3 nucleotides are TGTGCCAGCAGCGTACAGGGGGACAGCCACAATGAGCAGTTCTTC. It translates to CASSVQGDSHNEQFF.

This clone was counted between two and nine times. CDR3 in DNA: TGTGCCAGCAGCACCAGGACTAGTCGGGATGCTAATGAGCAGTTCTTC. As protein: CASSTRTSRDANEQFF. The chain couples TRBV9 to TRBJ2-1, with 7 bases identical to TRBD2. With 4 bases clipped from V and 7 bases from J, the junction kept 14 bases outside the gene matches. The length of the CDR3 is 16 residues. Germline V gene lookup returns CDR1 SGDLS and CDR2 YYNGEE.

The table lists this clone with a few counts. The chain joins TRBV11-2 to TRBJ2-7, with D unresolved. The germline V gene encodes CDR1 SGHAT and CDR2 FQNNGV. V lost 4 bases and J 2 bases, leaving 9 bases between the germline ends. The CDR3 has 13 amino acids. The CDR3 nucleotides read TGTGCCAGCAGCTCGTCACCTACCTACGAGCAGTACTTC. Its translation is CASSSSPTYEQYF.

The genes are TRBV7-5 and TRBJ2-1; the table names TRBD2, a call not compared with the DNA. TRBV7-5 counts as a pseudogene. This CDR3 region has 15 residues. DNA of the CDR3: TGTGTCAGAAGCCTGACTAGCGGGGGTTACAATGAGCAGTTCTTC. It codes for CVRSLTSGGYNEQFF.